This T cell receptor beta chain was recovered during a study of blood T cell repertoires in COVID-19. The overall study: The United States, Italy and Spain provided the acute and convalescent COVID-19 samples. PBMCs, B-cell-depleted T cells, or T cells were the source of the cDNA or gDNA that made up the material.

This clone has only one observation. This CDR3 spans 17 amino acids. V was clipped by 5 bases and J by 3 bases; unmatched bases: 11. From germline, CDR1 is MNHEY and CDR2 SMNVEV (reference sequence). Repertoires were generated with immunoSEQ multiplex PCR, while TCRdb's copy carries only in-frame clones and drops some. The data contain about 140,000 clones, roughly 84% of them singletons. The sequencing input was peripheral blood. This TCR was recovered from a man aged 55 to 70 with active or convalescent COVID-19. The chain combines TRBV27 with TRBJ2-7; 12 bases agree with TRBD2. Here the CDR3 DNA reads TGTGCCAGCAGTCTGCTAAAGACTAGCGGGAGCGTCTACGAGCAGTACTTC. This translates into CASSLLKTSGSVYEQYF.